The rows below give T cell receptor beta chains drawn from one sample of a study of blood T cell repertoires in COVID-19. Only in-frame clones appear in the TCRdb table, and some are missing; sequencing was by immunoSEQ multiplex PCR. The sample shows about 83,000 clones, around 80% of them seen only once. Sequencing input: peripheral blood. These receptor sequences come from a woman aged 80 or over with acute or convalescent COVID-19. CDR3s include the opening cysteine and the closing phenylalanine or tryptophan. The D gene is left open where the match is weak. Where a row states a size, it is once, few, many or the class of an expanded clone; other rows omit it.

V gene: TRBV28
clone size: NA
D gene: NA
J gene: TRBJ1-1
CDR3 DNA: TGTGCCACCGAGGGCACTGAAGCTTTCTTT
CDR3 protein: CATEGTEAFF

V gene: TRBV10-3
clone size: NA
D gene: NA
J gene: TRBJ1-5
CDR3 DNA: TGTGCCTCATCGAAGACAGACCCTAGCAATCAGCCCCAGCATTTT
CDR3 protein: CASSKTDPSNQPQHF

V gene: TRBV6-1
clone size: NA
D gene: NA
J gene: TRBJ1-5
CDR3 DNA: TGTGCCAGCAGTGAAAACGGGGGGGCCGGTCAGCCCCAGCATTTT
CDR3 protein: CASSENGGAGQPQHF

V gene: TRBV29-1
clone size: once
D gene: NA
J gene: TRBJ2-1
CDR3 DNA: TGCAGCCTTGATGCTAGAAACAATGAGGAGCAGTTCTTC
CDR3 protein: CSLDARNNEEQFF

V gene: TRBV24-1
clone size: NA
D gene: NA
J gene: TRBJ2-5
CDR3 DNA: TGTGCCACCAGAGCCGGGACACAGTACCAAGAGACCCAGTACTTC
CDR3 protein: CATRAGTQYQETQYF

V gene: TRBV28
clone size: NA
D gene: NA
J gene: TRBJ1-1
CDR3 DNA: TGTGCCAGCACCCTGGTCGGGGCGGGGGCTGAAGCTTTCTTT
CDR3 protein: CASTLVGAGAEAFF

V gene: TRBV28
clone size: NA
D gene: TRBD1
J gene: TRBJ2-1
CDR3 DNA: TGTGCCAGCAGTTACCGGACAGGGGTGAATGAGCAGTTCTTC
CDR3 protein: CASSYRTGVNEQFF

V gene: TRBV19
clone size: NA
D gene: NA
J gene: TRBJ1-6
CDR3 DNA: TGTGCCAGTAAGAGCAGGGAAAACTCACCCCTCCACTTT
CDR3 protein: CASKSRENSPLHF

V gene: TRBV15
clone size: NA
D gene: NA
J gene: TRBJ1-1
CDR3 DNA: TGTGCCACCAGCAGAGATGGGAGGAACACTGAAGCTTTCTTT
CDR3 protein: CATSRDGRNTEAFF

V gene: TRBV27
clone size: NA
D gene: TRBD1
J gene: TRBJ1-6
CDR3 DNA: TGTGCCAGCAGCCGGAGGGACAGAGGATCACCCCTCCACTTT
CDR3 protein: CASSRRDRGSPLHF

V gene: TRBV7-2
clone size: once
D gene: TRBD2
J gene: TRBJ2-1
CDR3 DNA: TGTGCCAGCAGCGCCCGGGGCGGGACTACCGGGGGTGGTGAGCAGTTCTTC
CDR3 protein: CASSARGGTTGGGEQFF

V gene: TRBV29-1
clone size: NA
D gene: NA
J gene: TRBJ2-7
CDR3 DNA: TGCAGCGTCGCCCCGAAACTGAGCTCCTACGAGCAGTACTTC
CDR3 protein: CSVAPKLSSYEQYF

V gene: TRBV9
clone size: NA
D gene: NA
J gene: TRBJ2-1
CDR3 DNA: TGTGCCAGCAGCGCCCGGGACAACTACAATGAGCAGTTCTTC
CDR3 protein: CASSARDNYNEQFF

V gene: TRBV19
clone size: NA
D gene: NA
J gene: TRBJ2-7
CDR3 DNA: TGTGCCAGTAGTATTCCAGGGGTATACGAGCAGTACTTC
CDR3 protein: CASSIPGVYEQYF

V gene: TRBV7-6
clone size: once
D gene: TRBD2
J gene: TRBJ2-3
CDR3 DNA: TGTGCCAGCAGCTTAGGGGACCTAGCGGGGGGTTACTCTAGCACAGATACGCAGTATTTT
CDR3 protein: CASSLGDLAGGYSSTDTQYF

V gene: TRBV30
clone size: NA
D gene: TRBD1
J gene: TRBJ1-1
CDR3 DNA: TGTGCCTGGGGACAGGGAGGTGACACTGAAGCTTTCTTT
CDR3 protein: CAWGQGGDTEAFF

V gene: TRBV6-5
clone size: NA
D gene: NA
J gene: TRBJ1-2
CDR3 DNA: TGTGCCAGCAATGGGGGCAGAGAAATCAACTATGGCTACACCTTC
CDR3 protein: CASNGGREINYGYTF

V gene: TRBV2
clone size: NA
D gene: TRBD1
J gene: TRBJ1-6
CDR3 DNA: TGTGCCAGCAGGGTAATGACAGGGGGGGACTCACCCCTCCACTTT
CDR3 protein: CASRVMTGGDSPLHF

V gene: TRBV24-1
clone size: NA
D gene: TRBD2
J gene: TRBJ2-1
CDR3 DNA: TGTGCCACCAGTGACCGGACTAGAAACAATGAGCAGTTCTTC
CDR3 protein: CATSDRTRNNEQFF

V gene: TRBV9
clone size: NA
D gene: NA
J gene: TRBJ2-7
CDR3 DNA: TGTGCCAGCAGCGTATTCGAAGGGGTATCCTACGAGCAGTACTTC
CDR3 protein: CASSVFEGVSYEQYF

V gene: TRBV3-1/TRBV3-2
clone size: NA
D gene: TRBD2
J gene: TRBJ2-1
CDR3 DNA: TGTGCCAGCAGCCGGGTCACTAGCGGGGGAAATGAGCAGTTCTTC
CDR3 protein: CASSRVTSGGNEQFF

V gene: TRBV5-5
clone size: NA
D gene: TRBD1
J gene: TRBJ2-1
CDR3 DNA: TGTGCCAGCAGACGGCCGACAGGGGGAGGCAATGAGCAGTTCTTC
CDR3 protein: CASRRPTGGGNEQFF

V gene: TRBV6-5
clone size: NA
D gene: NA
J gene: TRBJ1-2
CDR3 DNA: TGTGCCAGCAGCAACCGACAGACGTATGGCTACACCTTC
CDR3 protein: CASSNRQTYGYTF

V gene: TRBV24-1
clone size: NA
D gene: NA
J gene: TRBJ2-2
CDR3 DNA: TGTGCCACCAGTGATTGGGGCCCCGCCGGCGCCGGGGAGCTGTTTTTT
CDR3 protein: CATSDWGPAGAGELFF

V gene: TRBV7-2
clone size: NA
D gene: TRBD1
J gene: TRBJ2-5
CDR3 DNA: TGTGCCAGCAGCTTAGGGGACAGGGGTCTATTTGGAGAGACCCAGTACTTC
CDR3 protein: CASSLGDRGLFGETQYF

V gene: TRBV30
clone size: once
D gene: NA
J gene: TRBJ1-1
CDR3 DNA: TGTGCCTGGGCCCCTTTGAACACTGAAGCTTTCTTT
CDR3 protein: CAWAPLNTEAFF

V gene: TRBV3-1/TRBV3-2
clone size: NA
D gene: TRBD1
J gene: TRBJ1-2
CDR3 DNA: TGTGCCAGCAGCCAAGGGGGACAGGTCCGCTATGGCTACACCTTC
CDR3 protein: CASSQGGQVRYGYTF

V gene: TRBV6-1
clone size: NA
D gene: TRBD1
J gene: TRBJ2-7
CDR3 DNA: TGTGCCAGCAGTGAAGCGGGGACAGGGGGATCCTACGAGCAGTACTTC
CDR3 protein: CASSEAGTGGSYEQYF

V gene: TRBV5-4
clone size: NA
D gene: NA
J gene: TRBJ1-2
CDR3 DNA: TGTGCCAGCAGCTTGGGGCAGGGGCAAAGGGGCTATGGCTACACCTTC
CDR3 protein: CASSLGQGQRGYGYTF

V gene: TRBV6-1
clone size: NA
D gene: TRBD1
J gene: TRBJ1-5
CDR3 DNA: TGTGCCAGCAGTGAACAGGGGGCGCGGGATCAGCCCCAGCATTTT
CDR3 protein: CASSEQGARDQPQHF

V gene: TRBV10-1
clone size: medium-sized
D gene: NA
J gene: TRBJ2-2
CDR3 DNA: TGCGCCAGCAGTCCGATGGGGGGCACCGGGGAGCTGTTTTTT
CDR3 protein: CASSPMGGTGELFF

V gene: TRBV2
clone size: NA
D gene: NA
J gene: TRBJ1-4
CDR3 DNA: TGTGCCAGCAGCCTACAGGGACGAGCAACTAATGAAAAACTGTTTTTT
CDR3 protein: CASSLQGRATNEKLFF

V gene: TRBV3-1/TRBV3-2
clone size: NA
D gene: TRBD1
J gene: TRBJ1-1
CDR3 DNA: TGTGCCAGCAGCCAATTAACGGGACAGGGAATTACTGAAGCTTTCTTT
CDR3 protein: CASSQLTGQGITEAFF

V gene: TRBV2
clone size: NA
D gene: NA
J gene: TRBJ1-4
CDR3 DNA: TGTGCCAGCAGGACAGAGGCCGTAAAACTGTTTTTT
CDR3 protein: CASRTEAVKLFF

V gene: TRBV28
clone size: NA
D gene: TRBD1
J gene: TRBJ1-5
CDR3 DNA: TGTGCCAGCAGTTTACAACGAGGGACAGGGGGCGGTCAGCCCCAGCATTTT
CDR3 protein: CASSLQRGTGGGQPQHF

V gene: TRBV5-1
clone size: few
D gene: NA
J gene: TRBJ1-1
CDR3 DNA: TGCGCCAGCAGCTCAACAGCCTCGGGGGGGAACACTGAAGCTTTCTTT
CDR3 protein: CASSSTASGGNTEAFF

V gene: TRBV5-1
clone size: NA
D gene: TRBD1
J gene: TRBJ2-2
CDR3 DNA: TGCGCCAGCAGCTTGCAGGGGGATGGGACCGGGGAGCTGTTTTTT
CDR3 protein: CASSLQGDGTGELFF

V gene: TRBV3-1/TRBV3-2
clone size: NA
D gene: NA
J gene: TRBJ2-7
CDR3 DNA: TGTGCCAGCAGCAAAAGTTGGGGGGGCGGGTACGAGCAGTACTTC
CDR3 protein: CASSKSWGGGYEQYF

V gene: TRBV20-1
clone size: NA
D gene: NA
J gene: TRBJ2-5
CDR3 DNA: TGCAGTGCTAGTCTCGGAGGACCACAAGAGACCCAGTACTTC
CDR3 protein: CSASLGGPQETQYF

V gene: TRBV5-6
clone size: NA
D gene: NA
J gene: TRBJ2-1
CDR3 DNA: TGTGCCAGCAGCTTGGGACAGAGCTCCTACAATGAGCAGTTCTTC
CDR3 protein: CASSLGQSSYNEQFF

V gene: TRBV11-3
clone size: NA
D gene: TRBD1
J gene: TRBJ2-4
CDR3 DNA: TGTGCCAGCAGCTTAGACAGAACAGGGGGCCAGGCAGCCAAAAACATTCAGTACTTC
CDR3 protein: CASSLDRTGGQAAKNIQYF

V gene: TRBV5-4
clone size: NA
D gene: TRBD1
J gene: TRBJ1-2
CDR3 DNA: TGTGCCAGCAGCCCCGGGACAGGCCTCGGGGGCTACACCTTC
CDR3 protein: CASSPGTGLGGYTF

V gene: TRBV29-1
clone size: few
D gene: NA
J gene: TRBJ1-4
CDR3 DNA: TGCAGCGTTGAAGACCAGGGACTCAATGAAAAACTGTTTTTT
CDR3 protein: CSVEDQGLNEKLFF

V gene: TRBV6-1
clone size: NA
D gene: TRBD1
J gene: TRBJ2-7
CDR3 DNA: TGTGCCAGCAGTGAAGCGGGACAGGCCCCGGCCGCGAAGCAGTACTTC
CDR3 protein: CASSEAGQAPAAKQYF

V gene: TRBV6-2/TRBV6-3
clone size: few
D gene: TRBD2
J gene: TRBJ2-3
CDR3 DNA: TGTGCCAGCAGTTCCCCAGGGACTAGCATCGTTACGCAGTATTTT
CDR3 protein: CASSSPGTSIVTQYF

V gene: TRBV3-1/TRBV3-2
clone size: NA
D gene: TRBD2
J gene: TRBJ2-3
CDR3 DNA: TGTGCCAGCAGCCCCTCGCGGGGGGGCCGCGGAGATACGCAGTATTTT
CDR3 protein: CASSPSRGGRGDTQYF

V gene: TRBV7-8
clone size: once
D gene: NA
J gene: TRBJ1-5
CDR3 DNA: TGTGCCAGCAGCTTGGACAGTGCGTTTCGCAATCAGCCCCAGCATTTT
CDR3 protein: CASSLDSAFRNQPQHF